The 27 T cell receptor beta chains given below trace back to one sample, sequenced in a study of monozygotic twins with inflammatory bowel disease. Each CDR3 protein gets one entry in TCRdb, which reprocessed the 5' RACE reads and gives no DNA. The sample has around 370,000 distinct CDR3 sequences, and its top ten clones hold 2.6%. Input material: blood. The receptors were gathered from a human donor with ulcerative colitis or Crohn's disease, or a healthy co-twin of an affected twin (not recorded which).

The V call is TRBV5-1, the J call TRBJ2-7; TCRdb lists TRBD2, though no DNA is available to test this call. The CDR3 covers 14 residues. The germline V gene encodes CDR1 SGHRS and CDR2 YFSETQ. The CDR3 region is CASSDGGFEYEQYF.

V usage is TRBV20-1 and J usage is TRBJ2-7; the TCRdb call, TRBD2, lacks DNA for checking. CDR3 size: 14 residues. The germline V gene encodes CDR1 DFQATT and CDR2 SNEGSKA (reference sequence). The CDR3 here is CSARPGTSVNEQYF.

V gene TRBV6-4 combines with J gene TRBJ2-2. The CDR3 contains 14 residues. The V gene's germline CDR1 is MRHNA and CDR2 SNTAGT. This CDR3 is CASSQETASGELFF.

V is TRBV27 and J is TRBJ2-7; TCRdb indicates TRBD1, and absent DNA this call remains unverified. This CDR3 is 12 amino acids long. CDR1 and CDR2 (germline): MNHEY, SMNVEV (reference sequence). CDR3 loop: CASSRFGQGAYF.

This rearrangement joins TRBV9 to TRBJ2-3; TCRdb names TRBD2, which stays unverified in the absence of DNA. The CDR3 is 18 amino acids. Germline V lookup: CDR1 SGDLS, CDR2 YYNGEE. Here the CDR3 reads CASSAAGGAGDSTDTQYF.

The chain uses TRBV7-2 and TRBJ1-1; TCRdb outputs TRBD1, but without DNA this stays unchecked. CDR3 length: 14 amino acids. Per germline, CDR1 SGHTA and CDR2 FQGNSA. The CDR3 is CASSERGGWPEAFF.

The genes are TRBV10-3 and TRBJ2-1. Germline V lookup: CDR1 ENHRY, CDR2 SYGVKD. This CDR3 is built from 14 residues. The CDR3 protein is CAISDIVSYNEQFF.

This rearrangement joins TRBV7-2 to TRBJ2-7; TCRdb's D call, TRBD1, is unchecked because there is no DNA. The CDR3 is made up of 14 amino acids. CDR1 is SGHTA, CDR2 FQGNSA, per germline. The chain's CDR3 is CASSPSGLIYEQYF.

The chain combines TRBV5-1 with TRBJ2-1; TCRdb lists TRBD1, though no DNA is available to test this call. Germline V gene data show CDR1 as SGHRS and CDR2 as YFSETQ. This CDR3 comprises 13 residues. This chain's CDR3 is CASSLRQHNEQFF.

The V call is TRBV3-1, the J call TRBJ2-3; absent DNA, TCRdb's TRBD1 call cannot be checked. The CDR3 is made up of 14 amino acids. Looked up from germline, CDR1 is LGHDT and CDR2 is YNNKEL (reference sequence). CDR3 sequence: CASSARGSSDTQYF.

The chain links TRBV18 to TRBJ1-4; the TCRdb D gene call, TRBD1, has no DNA to confirm it. Germline V gene data show CDR1 as KGHSH and CDR2 as LQKENI. The CDR3 is 16 amino acids. CDR3 amino acids: CASSPGQGTTNEKLFF.

This chain connects TRBV7-9 to TRBJ1-1; TCRdb proposes TRBD1, but this gene call is untestable without DNA. The CDR3 loop spans 15 amino acids. Germline CDR1 and CDR2: SEHNR and FQNEAQ (reference sequence). CDR3 region: CASSENRGMNTEAFF.

V is TRBV29-1 and J is TRBJ1-1; TCRdb names TRBD1, which stays unverified in the absence of DNA. CDR1 and CDR2 (germline): SQVTM, ANQGSEA. CDR3 length equals 12 residues. CDR3 sequence: CSVPGQRTEAFF.

CDR3 sequence reads: CASSPATSSYNSPLHF. The V call is TRBV28, the J call TRBJ1-6; TCRdb's D call of TRBD1 is untestable without DNA. Germline CDR1 reads MDHEN; CDR2 reads SYDVKM. The CDR3 runs 16 residues.

The CDR3 is CASSAGTGDYGYTF. J is TRBJ1-2 and V is TRBV7-3; TCRdb outputs TRBD1, but without DNA this stays unchecked. Germline assignment: CDR1 SGHTA and CDR2 FQGTGA. The CDR3 runs 14 residues.

The chain couples TRBV19 to TRBJ2-5; TCRdb outputs TRBD1, but without DNA this stays unchecked. Germline-derived CDR1 and CDR2 are LNHDA and SQIVND (reference sequence). The CDR3 runs 15 residues. The CDR3 sequence: CASSMQTDPLETQYF.

This chain uses TRBV27 with TRBJ2-3; TCRdb proposes TRBD1, but this gene call is untestable without DNA. The CDR3 is 16 residues long. The V gene's germline CDR1 is MNHEY and CDR2 SMNVEV (reference sequence). The chain's CDR3 is CASSLWGAGSKDTQYF.

The V and J genes are TRBV11-3 and TRBJ2-2. The CDR3 has 14 amino acids. Germline V gene lookup returns CDR1 SGHNT and CDR2 YENEEA. The CDR3 sequence: CASSFDSNTGELFF.

The chain has TRBV7-9 and TRBJ1-4; without DNA, the TCRdb call of TRBD1 cannot be checked. Germline CDR1 is SEHNR and CDR2 is FQNEAQ (reference sequence). This CDR3 is built from 14 residues. The CDR3 sequence is CASSLAGTGGKLFF.

The V and J genes are TRBV5-4 and TRBJ1-1; TCRdb indicates TRBD1, and absent DNA this call remains unverified. The CDR3 has 14 amino acids. Germline loops: CDR1 SGHNT, CDR2 YYREEE (reference sequence). This CDR3 is CASSFIRANTEAFF.

The rearrangement links TRBV5-1 to TRBJ2-1; TCRdb returns TRBD1, unconfirmable since there is no DNA. CDR3 length equals 15 residues. Germline CDR1 reads SGHRS; CDR2 reads YFSETQ. CDR3 loop: CASSLNGQEIYKQFF.

The chain couples TRBV7-2 to TRBJ2-7; TCRdb calls TRBD1, which cannot be checked without DNA. The CDR3 length is 16 residues. CDR1 and CDR2 (germline): SGHTA, FQGNSA. CDR3 loop: CASSYESGTGVHEQYF.

V and J are TRBV7-2 and TRBJ1-5; as DNA is missing, the TRBD1 call by TCRdb cannot be tested. Per the germline V gene, CDR1 is SGHTA and CDR2 is FQGNSA. The length of the CDR3 is 17 residues. The CDR3 spells CASSSSDSYGSNQPQHF.

The chain joins TRBV12-3 or TRBV12-4 to TRBJ2-2. CDR3 length equals 14 residues. This CDR3 is CASRPGLGTGELFF.

The chain recombines TRBV28 with TRBJ1-1. This CDR3 region has 13 residues. Looked up from germline, CDR1 is MDHEN and CDR2 is SYDVKM. The CDR3 region is CASRTGMNTEAFF. Full variable domain (missing parts from reference TRBV28 and TRBJ1-1): DVKVTQSSRYLVKRTGEKVFLECVQDMDHENMFWYRQDPGLGLRLIYFSYDVKMKEKGDIPEGYSVSREKKERFSLILESASTNQTSMYLCASRTGMNTEAFFGQGTRLTVV.

The CDR3 is CASSQAVPSRDTQYF. This chain uses TRBV3-1 with TRBJ2-3. The CDR3 covers 15 residues. Germline CDR1 LGHDT, CDR2 YNNKEL (reference sequence).

The CDR3 protein is CASSSSIRGAQYF. The chain joins TRBV7-3 to TRBJ2-5; TCRdb proposes TRBD1, but this gene call is untestable without DNA. The CDR3 has 13 residues. CDR1 is SGHTA, CDR2 FQGTGA, per germline. Together with reference TRBV7-3 and TRBJ2-5, the CDR3 gives the full variable domain: GAGVSQTPSNKVTEKGKYVELRCDPISGHTALYWYRQSLGQGPEFLIYFQGTGAADDSGLPNDRFFAVRPEGSVSTLKIQRTERGDSAVYLCASSSSIRGAQYFGPGTRLLVL.